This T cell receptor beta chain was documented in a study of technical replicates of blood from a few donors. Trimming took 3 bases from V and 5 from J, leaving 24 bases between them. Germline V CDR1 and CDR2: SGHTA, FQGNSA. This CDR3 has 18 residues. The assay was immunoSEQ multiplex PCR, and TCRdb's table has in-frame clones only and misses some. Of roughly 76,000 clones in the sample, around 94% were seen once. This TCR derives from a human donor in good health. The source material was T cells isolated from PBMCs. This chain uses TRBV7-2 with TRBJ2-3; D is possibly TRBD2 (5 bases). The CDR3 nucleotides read TGTGCCAGCAGCTTGAGGTCCTCTGGCGGGTGGTCAGAAGATACGCAGTATTTT. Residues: CASSLRSSGGWSEDTQYF.